One sample yielded the 26 T cell receptor beta chains listed below, sequenced in a study of cytomegalovirus exposure and HLA in healthy donors. The PCR ran on 60 Vbeta and 13 Jbeta primers. Generated by immunoSEQ multiplex PCR, the TCRdb table keeps only in-frame clones and is missing some. The data contain approximately 93,000 clones, 79% of them seen just once; the ten biggest clones take up 3.8%. Sample: PBMCs. These TCRs come from a woman in her 40s in good health and CMV-seronegative.

The chain combines TRBV2 with TRBJ2-2; no clear D gene. The CDR3 totals 15 residues. Germline loops: CDR1 SNHLY, CDR2 FYNNEI. Trimming took 2 bases from V and 0 from J, leaving 7 bases between them. The CDR3 spells CASSEQASNTGELFF. The CDR3 DNA sequence: TGTGCCAGCAGTGAACAGGCCTCGAACACCGGGGAGCTGTTTTTT.

Only one count was recorded for this clone. This rearrangement joins TRBV28 to TRBJ1-1, with 8 positions matching TRBD1. This CDR3 comprises 19 residues. V lost 5 bases and J lost 1; bases outside the gene matches: 18. CDR1 MDHEN and CDR2 SYDVKM come from the germline V gene. CDR3 DNA sequence: TGTGCCAGCAGTCTAAACCCAAGGACAGGGCGGTCGCGGAACACTGAAGCTTTCTTT. Translated: CASSLNPRTGRSRNTEAFF.

The chain employs TRBV5-8 and TRBJ1-5, with 7 bases that match TRBD1. V shed 6 bases, J shed 4 bases, and the junction held 7 bases outside the gene matches. CDR1 SGHTS and CDR2 YDEGEE come from the germline V gene. There are 14 residues in the CDR3. The CDR3 DNA follows: TGTGCCAGCACGTCCTACAGGGGTAATCAGCCCCAGCATTTT. This sequence encodes CASTSYRGNQPQHF.

This clone was seen once. The J gene is TRBJ1-5, the V gene TRBV7-2; D possibly corresponds to TRBD1 (6 bases). Germline CDR1 is SGHTA and CDR2 is FQGNSA. Trimming pared 2 bases from V and 4 bases from J, leaving 12 bases between. This CDR3 comprises 15 residues. CDR3 loop: CASSLRGGENQPQHF. The CDR3 nucleotides are TGTGCCAGCAGCTTAAGGGGGGGGGAGAATCAGCCCCAGCATTTT.

The chain has TRBV7-9 and TRBJ1-6; 7 bases align to TRBD1. Trimming cost V 1 base and J 10 bases; bases outside gene matches: 10. Germline V gene sequence: CDR1 SEHNR, CDR2 FQNEAQ (reference sequence). This CDR3 spans 16 amino acids. The CDR3 spells CASSLGQGRLPSPLHF. CDR3 nucleotides: TGTGCCAGCAGCTTAGGACAGGGAAGGCTTCCATCACCCCTCCACTTT. Full variable domain (remainder filled in from reference TRBV7-9 and TRBJ1-6): DTGVSQNPRHKITKRGQNVTFRCDPISEHNRLYWYRQTLGQGPEFLTYFQNEAQLEKSRLLSDRFSAERPKGSFSTLEIQRTEQGDSAMYLCASSLGQGRLPSPLHFGNGTRLTVT.

The gene calls are TRBV11-1 and TRBJ2-7; TRBD2 might be the D (5 bases). The CDR3 runs 14 residues. In germline, CDR1 is SGHAT, CDR2 FQDESV (reference sequence). Trimming pared 4 bases from V and 2 bases from J, leaving 12 bases between. CDR3 sequence: CASSSRHGTYEQYF. The CDR3 DNA follows: TGTGCCAGCAGCTCACGACACGGGACCTACGAGCAGTACTTC.

Notes on this clone: The junction departs from germline at one end; a sequencing error may be responsible. V and J are TRBV6-6 and TRBJ1-5, with 7 bases identical to TRBD1. This CDR3 is built from 12 residues. Per the germline V gene, CDR1 is MNHNY and CDR2 is SVGAGI (reference sequence). This CDR3 reads CASSLHRDRVTF. CDR3 coding DNA: TGTGCCAGCAGCTTACACCGGGACAGAGTAACCTTT.

This sequence joins TRBV5-3 and TRBJ1-4; 7 bases are a match to TRBD1. TRBV5-3 falls under the ORF class, with uncertain function. Trimming removed 0 bases from V and 8 bases from J; junction bases left unmatched: 7. CDR3 length: 15 residues. The CDR3 reads CARSLEGAGPEKLFF. As DNA, the CDR3 is TGTGCCAGAAGCTTGGAGGGGGCAGGGCCAGAAAAACTGTTTTTT.

The chain links TRBV5-1 to TRBJ2-7; D is possibly TRBD2 (6 bases). V dropped 0 bases and J dropped 2 bases, with 9 bases sitting between them. The germline V gene has CDR1 SGHRS and CDR2 YFSETQ. The CDR3 runs 14 residues. CDR3 nucleotides: TGCGCCAGCAGCTTGGACCTAGCGACCTACGAGCAGTACTTC. As protein: CASSLDLATYEQYF. Complete variable domain (other parts from reference TRBV5-1 and TRBJ2-7): KAGVTQTPRYLIKTRGQQVTLSCSPISGHRSVSWYQQTPGQGLQFLFEYFSETQRNKGNFPGRFSGRQFSNSRSEMNVSTLELGDSALYLCASSLDLATYEQYFGPGTRLTVT.

The chain employs TRBV18 and TRBJ1-1; D uncertain. V lost 4 bases and J 3 bases, leaving 9 bases between the germline ends. The CDR3 is 13 residues long. The germline CDR1 and CDR2 sequences are KGHSH and LQKENI. Written as DNA, the CDR3 is TGTGCCAGCTCACAAACCCGGGACACTGAAGCTTTCTTT. It specifies CASSQTRDTEAFF.

Notes on this clone: An end of the junction differs from the germline gene, which may be a read error. The chain is built from TRBV7-7 and TRBJ2-3, with a tentative D call TRBD1 (6 bases). The CDR3 has 13 amino acids. The germline CDR1 and CDR2 sequences are SSHAT and FNYEAQ (reference sequence). The chain's CDR3 is CASSPGTPDTQYF. For the CDR3, the DNA is TGTGCTAGCAGCCCCGGGACACCAGATACGCAGTATTTT.

The V gene is TRBV2, the J gene TRBJ2-1; no reliable D call. Trimming removed 1 base at V and 0 bases at J, with 10 bases between. CDR1 is SNHLY and CDR2 is FYNNEI in the germline V gene. The CDR3 has 16 residues. This CDR3 is CASSEGHSSSYNEQFF. In DNA, the CDR3 is TGTGCCAGCAGTGAAGGTCATAGCAGCTCCTACAATGAGCAGTTCTTC.

The sample holds one count of this clone. The V and J genes are TRBV5-1 and TRBJ1-2; 11 bases are shared with TRBD1. V lost 4 bases and J lost 7; bases outside the gene matches: 6. The CDR3 sequence is 14 residues long. Germline loops: CDR1 SGHRS, CDR2 YFSETQ. The CDR3 region has the DNA TGCGCCAGCAGCACGGACAGGGGGCACAGTGGCTACACCTTC. Translation gives CASSTDRGHSGYTF.

This sequence joins TRBV18 and TRBJ1-1; D gene unclear. Germline lookup yields CDR1 KGHSH and CDR2 LQKENI. The CDR3 loop spans 13 amino acids. Trimming took off 2 bases at V and 3 bases at J, with 7 bases between the two ends. The CDR3, as DNA: TGTGCCAGCTCACCAATGGCGGACACTGAAGCTTTCTTT. This encodes CASSPMADTEAFF.

With regard to this clone: This sample also contains other DNA sequences that code for the same CDR3. The chain joins TRBV5-1 to TRBJ1-5; tentative D call: TRBD1 (5 bases). CDR1 is SGHRS and CDR2 is YFSETQ in the germline V gene. The length of the CDR3 is 15 residues. The V gene lost 0 bases and the J gene lost 0 bases, with 7 bases spanning the gap. CDR3: CASSLEGDSNQPQHF. CDR3 coding DNA: TGCGCCAGCAGCTTGGAAGGGGATAGCAATCAGCCCCAGCATTTT. Looking up the rest from reference TRBV5-1 and TRBJ1-5 gives the full variable domain: KAGVTQTPRYLIKTRGQQVTLSCSPISGHRSVSWYQQTPGQGLQFLFEYFSETQRNKGNFPGRFSGRQFSNSRSEMNVSTLELGDSALYLCASSLEGDSNQPQHFGDGTRLSIL.

This chain uses TRBV18 with TRBJ1-1; 7 bases are a match to TRBD1. V shed 3 bases and J 6 bases; nucleotides not matched to a gene: 4. CDR3 length: 13 residues. The germline V gene encodes CDR1 KGHSH and CDR2 LQKENI. CDR3 sequence: CASSPYRGSEAFF. The CDR3 coding sequence is TGTGCCAGCTCACCGTACAGGGGTTCTGAAGCTTTCTTT.

This clone was observed a handful of times. The V gene is TRBV7-9, the J gene TRBJ1-1; no reliable D call. The CDR3 totals 14 residues. The V end lost 4 bases, the J end lost 2 bases, and 11 bases lay between the germline ends. Germline V gene lookup returns CDR1 SEHNR and CDR2 FQNEAQ (reference sequence). The CDR3 region is CASSSIERNTEAFF. Written as DNA, the CDR3 is TGTGCCAGCAGCTCTATCGAACGCAACACTGAAGCTTTCTTT.

The rearrangement joins TRBV9 to TRBJ1-1; D gene unclear. The CDR3 runs 13 residues. Trimming removed 0 bases from V and 6 bases from J, with 9 bases in between. Germline CDR1 reads SGDLS; CDR2 reads YYNGEE. Here the CDR3 DNA reads TGTGCCAGCAGCGTAGTCGAGATTCCTGAAGCTTTCTTT. It encodes CASSVVEIPEAFF.

The CDR3 loop reads CASHRPDAYEQYF. The CDR3, as DNA: TGTGCCAGCCACAGGCCAGACGCCTACGAGCAGTACTTC. V gene TRBV5-4 combines with J gene TRBJ2-7; D is perhaps TRBD1 (5 bases). Germline V lookup: CDR1 SGHNT, CDR2 YYREEE (reference sequence). This CDR3 spans 13 amino acids. V lost 7 bases and J 2 bases, leaving 13 bases between the germline ends.

The genes are TRBV19 and TRBJ2-1; 8 nucleotides agree with TRBD1. This CDR3 has 13 residues. The ends lost 5 bases at V and 10 bases at J; junction bases unmatched: 7. From germline, CDR1 is LNHDA and CDR2 SQIVND (reference sequence). The CDR3: CASSPDRGYEQFF. The CDR3 DNA reads TGTGCCAGTAGTCCTGACAGGGGATACGAGCAGTTCTTC.

The chain has TRBV30 and TRBJ1-2; TRBD1 might be the D (5 bases). V was shortened by 0 bases and J by 10 bases, with 18 bases between the two germline ends. The CDR3 length is 14 residues. CDR1 is GTSNPN, CDR2 SVGIG, per germline (reference sequence). The CDR3 DNA reads TGTGCCTGGAGTGTAAAGGGGCAGACTTACTTCTACACCTTC. This translates into CAWSVKGQTYFYTF.

This clone showed up just once. The V call is TRBV4-2, the J call TRBJ2-3; D remains ambiguous. Per germline, CDR1 LGHNA and CDR2 YNFKEQ. This CDR3 comprises 16 residues. V lost 4 bases and J 3 bases, leaving 17 bases between the germline ends. CDR3 DNA: TGTGCCAGCAGCCCTACAATCTTTAGCTCGACAGATACGCAGTATTTT. This sequence encodes CASSPTIFSSTDTQYF.

The chain joins TRBV25-1 to TRBJ2-7, with D uncertain. This CDR3 has 14 residues. Germline lookup yields CDR1 MGHDK and CDR2 SYGVNS. V dropped 4 bases and J dropped 1 base, with 11 bases sitting between them. CDR3 sequence: CASSGPWSSYEQYF. The CDR3 coding sequence is TGTGCCAGCAGTGGACCTTGGAGTTCCTACGAGCAGTACTTC.

V and J are TRBV5-6 and TRBJ2-3, with no clear D. The V and J ends lost 0 bases and 2 bases respectively, with 4 bases between them. The CDR3 is 13 residues long. Germline lookup yields CDR1 SGHDT and CDR2 YYEEEE. CDR3 nucleotide sequence: TGTGCCAGCAGCTTGGGGGCCACAGATACGCAGTATTTT. Amino acid sequence: CASSLGATDTQYF. Variable domain in full (rest from reference TRBV5-6 and TRBJ2-3): DAGVTQSPTHLIKTRGQQVTLRCSPKSGHDTVSWYQQALGQGPQFIFQYYEEEERQRGNFPDRFSGHQFPNYSSELNVNALLLGDSALYLCASSLGATDTQYFGPGTRLTVL.

The rearrangement joins TRBV19 to TRBJ2-1, with TRBD2 matching over 11 bases. Germline-derived CDR1 and CDR2 are LNHDA and SQIVND (reference sequence). Trimming cost V 5 bases and J 5 bases; bases outside gene matches: 8. The CDR3 length is 16 residues. CDR3 sequence reads: CASSPITSGGNNEQFF. The CDR3 nucleotides read TGTGCCAGTAGTCCGATCACTAGCGGGGGCAACAATGAGCAGTTCTTC.

The chain carries TRBV6-5 and TRBJ1-1; D unresolved. CDR1 and CDR2 from the germline V gene are MNHEY and SVGAGI. The CDR3 contains 13 residues. V was pared by 6 bases and J by 2 bases, with 10 bases between. The CDR3 bases are TGTGCCAGCAGCCGGGGTAGCAACACTGAAGCTTTCTTT. This translates into CASSRGSNTEAFF.